The present T cell receptor (beta chain) was sequenced within a study of T cell changes during pregnancy in multiple sclerosis (dated by TCRdb to the late 2010s). About the investigation overall: Changes in the T cell repertoire over the course of pregnancy were examined in this study in women with multiple sclerosis.

Concerning this clone itself: Its antigen is unknown. No much larger clonotype is one base removed from it; base qualities were not supplied.

Based on the germline V gene, the CDR1 and CDR2 sequences are SGHTA and FQGNSA. V and J are trimmed by 2 bases and 5 bases, and the gene matches miss 13 bases of the junction. The CDR3, from cysteine to phenylalanine, totals 18 residues. Just CDR3 DNA is preserved here, 54 bases in frame from base 1. Libraries were prepared through the immunoSEQ multiplex PCR assay. TCRdb carries this immuneACCESS record with in-frame sequences only. Its versions omit some clonotypes, under half of them owing to an unresolved V gene in the studies checked, with the rest unexplained. Within this sample are tens of thousands of clones, with roughly nine tenths of them counted one time only. Approximately 1.4% of the sample belongs to the ten largest clones.

The V and J genes are TRBV7-2 and TRBJ2-2; 8 bases in the junction line up with TRBD1. The sample in question was peripheral blood, obtained in the first trimester of pregnancy. The clonotype comes from a female donor with multiple sclerosis, enrolled in a pregnancy study. This receptor carries the CDR3 CASSLLLLTGEVTGELFF. The DNA is as follows: TGTGCCAGCAGCTTACTCCTTTTGACAGGGGAAGTTACCGGGGAGCTGTTTTTT.